Listed below are T cell receptor beta chains from one sample, sequenced in a study of identical twins. MiXCR was run by TCRdb on the 5' RACE reads, yielding one entry per CDR3 protein. The data show about 200,000 distinct CDR3 sequences, 7.5% seen once. Another study also made use of these data, one on yellow fever vaccine responses in identical twins.

The sample comprised memory (CD45RO+) T cells sorted from blood. These receptor sequences come from a woman between 18 and 29 years old in good health. The conserved cysteine and the conserved F or W are not part of the CDR3 here. Each record gives: V gene, J gene, CDR3 protein.

TRBV15	TRBJ2-7	ATSFDRRSNEQY
TRBV3-1	TRBJ2-1	ASSRSGGARNEQF
TRBV14	TRBJ2-3	ASSLGQKADTQY
TRBV18	TRBJ2-2	ASSATQDTGELF
TRBV12-3/TRBV12-4	TRBJ1-1	ASSLWGMNTEAF
TRBV14	TRBJ2-3	ASSQQGARSDTQY
TRBV27	TRBJ2-5	ASGFRQGQVETQY
TRBV7-8	TRBJ1-1	ASSFQGYGTEAF
TRBV10-2	TRBJ2-3	ASRALGLTDTQY
TRBV6-1	TRBJ2-3	ASSEEHFRQY
TRBV20-1	TRBJ1-6	SARGGDHSPLH